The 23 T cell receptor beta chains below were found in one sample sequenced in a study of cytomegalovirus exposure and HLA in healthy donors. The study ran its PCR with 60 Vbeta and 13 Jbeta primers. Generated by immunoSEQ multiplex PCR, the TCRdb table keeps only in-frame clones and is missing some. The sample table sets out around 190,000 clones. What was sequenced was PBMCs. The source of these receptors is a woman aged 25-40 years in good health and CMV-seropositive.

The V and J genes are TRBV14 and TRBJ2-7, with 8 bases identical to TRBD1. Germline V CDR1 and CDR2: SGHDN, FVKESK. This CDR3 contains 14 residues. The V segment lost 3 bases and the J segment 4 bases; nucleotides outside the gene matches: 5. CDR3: CASSQGTGLYEQYF. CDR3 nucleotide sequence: TGTGCCAGCAGCCAGGGGACAGGACTATACGAGCAGTACTTC.

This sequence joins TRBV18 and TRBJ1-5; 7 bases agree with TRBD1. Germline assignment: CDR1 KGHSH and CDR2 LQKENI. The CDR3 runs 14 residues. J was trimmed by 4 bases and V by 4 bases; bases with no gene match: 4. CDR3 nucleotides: TGTGCCAGCTCACTCGGACAGGTTAATCAGCCCCAGCATTTT. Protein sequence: CASSLGQVNQPQHF.

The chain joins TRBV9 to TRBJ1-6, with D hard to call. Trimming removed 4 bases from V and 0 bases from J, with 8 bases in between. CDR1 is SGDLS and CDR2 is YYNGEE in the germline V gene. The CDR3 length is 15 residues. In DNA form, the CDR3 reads TGTGCCAGCAGCTCCAGAAGCTCCTATAATTCACCCCTCCACTTT. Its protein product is CASSSRSSYNSPLHF.

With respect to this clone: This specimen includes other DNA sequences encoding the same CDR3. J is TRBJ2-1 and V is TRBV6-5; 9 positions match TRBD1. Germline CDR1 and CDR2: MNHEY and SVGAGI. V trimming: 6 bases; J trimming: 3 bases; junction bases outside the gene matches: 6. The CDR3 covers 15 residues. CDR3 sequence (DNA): TGTGCCAGCAGCAGGGGACAGGGAAACTACAATGAGCAGTTCTTC. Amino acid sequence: CASSRGQGNYNEQFF.

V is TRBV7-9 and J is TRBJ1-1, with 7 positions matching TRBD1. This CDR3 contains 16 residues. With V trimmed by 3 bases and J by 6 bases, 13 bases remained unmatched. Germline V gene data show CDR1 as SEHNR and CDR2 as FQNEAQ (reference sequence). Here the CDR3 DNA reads TGTGCCAGCAGCTTCAAGGGGGCTCACGATAGCGCTGAAGCTTTCTTT. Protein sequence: CASSFKGAHDSAEAFF.

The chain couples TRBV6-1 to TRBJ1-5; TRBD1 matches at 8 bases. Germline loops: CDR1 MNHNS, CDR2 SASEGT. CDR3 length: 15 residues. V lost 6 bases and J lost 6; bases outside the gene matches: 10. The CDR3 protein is CASRTAGQGGQPQHF. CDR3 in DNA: TGTGCCAGCAGGACCGCCGGACAGGGTGGTCAGCCCCAGCATTTT.

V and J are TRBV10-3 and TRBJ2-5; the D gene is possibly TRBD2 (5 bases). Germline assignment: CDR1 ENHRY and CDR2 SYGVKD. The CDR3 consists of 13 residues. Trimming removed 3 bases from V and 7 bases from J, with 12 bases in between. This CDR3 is CAISDGRLPTQYF. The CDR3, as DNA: TGTGCCATCAGTGACGGCAGACTACCGACCCAGTACTTC.

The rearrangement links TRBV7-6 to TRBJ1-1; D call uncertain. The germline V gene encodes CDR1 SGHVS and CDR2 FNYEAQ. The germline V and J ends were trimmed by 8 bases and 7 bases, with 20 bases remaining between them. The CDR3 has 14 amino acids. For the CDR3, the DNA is TGTGCCAGCCTAGAAAGGGCGCGGGAAGGTGAAGCTTTCTTT. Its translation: CASLERAREGEAFF.

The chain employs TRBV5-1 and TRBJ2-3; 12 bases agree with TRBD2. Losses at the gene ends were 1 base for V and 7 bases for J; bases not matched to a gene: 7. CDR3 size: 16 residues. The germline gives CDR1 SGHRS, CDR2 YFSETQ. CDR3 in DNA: TGCGCCAGCAGCTTGACGTCTAGCGGGGGGGATAATACGCAGTATTTT. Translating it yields CASSLTSSGGDNTQYF.

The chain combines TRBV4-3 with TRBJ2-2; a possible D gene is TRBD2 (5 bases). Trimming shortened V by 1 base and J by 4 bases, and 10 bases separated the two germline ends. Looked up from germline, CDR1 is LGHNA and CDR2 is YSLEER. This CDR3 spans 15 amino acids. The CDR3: CASSQGRSVTGELFF. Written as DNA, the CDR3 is TGCGCCAGCAGCCAAGGACGTAGCGTCACCGGGGAGCTGTTTTTT.

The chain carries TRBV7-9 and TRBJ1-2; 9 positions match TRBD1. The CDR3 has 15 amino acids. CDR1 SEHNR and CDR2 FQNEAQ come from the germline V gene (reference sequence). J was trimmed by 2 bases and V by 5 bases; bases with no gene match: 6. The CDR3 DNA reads TGTGCCAGCAGCGTCCGGGACAGGGAAAACTATGGCTACACCTTC. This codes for CASSVRDRENYGYTF.

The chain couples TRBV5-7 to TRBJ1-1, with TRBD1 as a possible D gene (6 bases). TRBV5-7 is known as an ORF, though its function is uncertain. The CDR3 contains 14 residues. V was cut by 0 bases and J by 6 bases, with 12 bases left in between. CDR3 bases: TGTGCCAGCAGCTTGGCAAGGGGGTTGGCTGAAGCTTTCTTT. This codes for CASSLARGLAEAFF.

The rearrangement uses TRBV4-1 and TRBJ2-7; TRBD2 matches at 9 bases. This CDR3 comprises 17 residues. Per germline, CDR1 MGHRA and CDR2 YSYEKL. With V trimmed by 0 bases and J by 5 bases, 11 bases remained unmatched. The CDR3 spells CASSQEGLREGRNEQYF. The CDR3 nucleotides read TGCGCCAGCAGCCAAGAAGGGCTGCGGGAGGGCCGCAACGAGCAGTACTTC.

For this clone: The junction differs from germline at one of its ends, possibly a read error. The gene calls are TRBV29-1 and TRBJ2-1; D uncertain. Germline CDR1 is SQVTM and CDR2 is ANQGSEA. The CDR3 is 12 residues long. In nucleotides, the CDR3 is TGCAGCGCTGAAGTAGTTTACAATGAGCAGTTCTTC. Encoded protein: CSAEVVYNEQFF.

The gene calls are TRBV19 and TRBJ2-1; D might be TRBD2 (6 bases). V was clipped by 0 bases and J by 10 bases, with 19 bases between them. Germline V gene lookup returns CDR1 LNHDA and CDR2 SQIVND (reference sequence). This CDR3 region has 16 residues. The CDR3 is CASSIEGGRRLPEQFF. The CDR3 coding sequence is TGTGCCAGTAGTATAGAGGGGGGAAGGAGACTTCCCGAGCAGTTCTTC.

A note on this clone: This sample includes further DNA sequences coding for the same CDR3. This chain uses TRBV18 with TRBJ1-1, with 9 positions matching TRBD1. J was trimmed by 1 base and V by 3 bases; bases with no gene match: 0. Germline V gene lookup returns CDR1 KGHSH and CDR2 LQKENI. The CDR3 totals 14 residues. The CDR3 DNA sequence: TGTGCCAGCTCACCGGGACAGGGGAACACTGAAGCTTTCTTT. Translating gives CASSPGQGNTEAFF.

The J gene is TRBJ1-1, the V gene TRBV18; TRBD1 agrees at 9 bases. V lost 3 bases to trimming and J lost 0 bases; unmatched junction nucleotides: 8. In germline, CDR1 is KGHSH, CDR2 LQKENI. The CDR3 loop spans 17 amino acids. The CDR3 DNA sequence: TGTGCCAGCTCACCGCCCCAGACAGGGGGAATGAACACTGAAGCTTTCTTT. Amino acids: CASSPPQTGGMNTEAFF. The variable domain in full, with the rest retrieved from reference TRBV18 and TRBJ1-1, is NAGVMQNPRHLVRRRGQEARLRCSPMKGHSHVYWYRQLPEEGLKFMVYLQKENIIDESGMPKERFSAEFPKEGPSILRIQQVVRGDSAAYFCASSPPQTGGMNTEAFFGQGTRLTVV.

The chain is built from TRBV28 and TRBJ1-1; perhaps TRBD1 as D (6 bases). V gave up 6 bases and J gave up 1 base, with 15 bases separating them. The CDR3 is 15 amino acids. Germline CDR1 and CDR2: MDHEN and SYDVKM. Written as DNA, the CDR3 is TGTGCCAGCAGCACGGGACACTCGACGAACACTGAAGCTTTCTTT. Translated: CASSTGHSTNTEAFF.

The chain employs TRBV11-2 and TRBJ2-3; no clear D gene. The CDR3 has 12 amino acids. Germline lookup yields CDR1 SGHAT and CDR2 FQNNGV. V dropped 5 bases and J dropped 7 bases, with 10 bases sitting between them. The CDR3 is CASSPPLHTQYF. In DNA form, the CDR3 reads TGTGCCAGCAGCCCTCCTCTACATACGCAGTATTTT.

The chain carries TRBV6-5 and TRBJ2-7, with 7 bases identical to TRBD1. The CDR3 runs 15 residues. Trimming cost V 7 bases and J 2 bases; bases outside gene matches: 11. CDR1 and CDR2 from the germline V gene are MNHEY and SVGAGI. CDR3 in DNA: TGTGCCAGCACCGACCGCGGGCAGGGGGCCTACGAGCAGTACTTC. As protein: CASTDRGQGAYEQYF.

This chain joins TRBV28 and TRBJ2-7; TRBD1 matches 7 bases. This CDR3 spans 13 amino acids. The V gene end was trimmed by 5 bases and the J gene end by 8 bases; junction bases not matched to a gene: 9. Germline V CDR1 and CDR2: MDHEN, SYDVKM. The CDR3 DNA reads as TGTGCCAGCAGTACCCCGACAGGGTTTAAGCAGTACTTC. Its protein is CASSTPTGFKQYF. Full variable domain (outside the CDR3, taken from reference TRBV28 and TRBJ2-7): DVKVTQSSRYLVKRTGEKVFLECVQDMDHENMFWYRQDPGLGLRLIYFSYDVKMKEKGDIPEGYSVSREKKERFSLILESASTNQTSMYLCASSTPTGFKQYFGPGTRLTVT.

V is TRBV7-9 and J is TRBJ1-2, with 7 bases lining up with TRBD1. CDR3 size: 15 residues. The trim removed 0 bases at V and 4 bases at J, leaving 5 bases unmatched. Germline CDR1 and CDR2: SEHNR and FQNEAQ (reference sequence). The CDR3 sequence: CASSLARGTAYGYTF. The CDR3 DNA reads TGTGCCAGCAGCTTAGCTAGAGGGACAGCCTATGGCTACACCTTC. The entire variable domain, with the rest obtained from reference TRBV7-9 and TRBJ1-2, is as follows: DTGVSQNPRHKITKRGQNVTFRCDPISEHNRLYWYRQTLGQGPEFLTYFQNEAQLEKSRLLSDRFSAERPKGSFSTLEIQRTEQGDSAMYLCASSLARGTAYGYTFGSGTRLTVV.

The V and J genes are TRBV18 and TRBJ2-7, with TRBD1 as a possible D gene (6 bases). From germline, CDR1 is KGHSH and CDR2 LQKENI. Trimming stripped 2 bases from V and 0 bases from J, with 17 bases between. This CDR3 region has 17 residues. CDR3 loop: CASSPTPPTGNSYEQYF. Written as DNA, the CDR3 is TGTGCCAGCTCACCAACCCCACCGACAGGAAACTCCTACGAGCAGTACTTC.